This TCR beta chain was identified during a study of blood T cell repertoires in COVID-19 (dated by TCRdb to 2018 to 2020). At the level of the whole study: The collaborator samples originated in the United States, Italy and Spain and spanned the acute and convalescent phases of COVID-19. Nearly every sample came with metadata listing a de-identified subject ID, COVID-19 status, age in years and sex. Where available, HLA class I and class II types were obtained from metadata supplied by the sample provider rather than from assay-based typing. The repertoires were released in a freely available public database meant as a resource for research on the immune response to SARS-CoV-2. The dataset comprised deeply sampled blood TCRbeta repertoires from subjects exposed to, actively infected with, or recovered from COVID-19. The material from the prospective study consisted of cDNA or gDNA derived from T cells, B-cell-depleted T cells, or PBMCs. The samples were drawn from the first 160 participants of the ongoing ImmuneRACE study and from 1,254 subjects provided by 6 global collaborators.

CDR1 is given as SEHNR and CDR2 as FQNEAQ, both from the germline V gene (reference sequence). V and J lose 5 bases and 7 bases, and a span of 15 bases separates them. Inclusive of the bounding cysteine and phenylalanine, the CDR3 is 14 residues long. The CDR3 DNA has 42 bases and is translated from base 1. Remarks on this clone: No cognate antigen has been identified for it. No much larger clonotype is one base removed from it; base qualities were not supplied.

The immunoSEQ Assay, a bias-controlled multiplex PCR, was used to amplify TCRbeta CDR3 regions from genomic DNA. In the original analysis: The number of nucleated cells in each sample was estimated by amplification of reference gene primers within the assay. To quantify the absolute abundance of each unique TCRbeta CDR3 rearrangement, sequence reads were collapsed and filtered. For each sample, productive Simpson clonality was calculated by taking the square root of Simpson's diversity index across productive rearrangements. TCRdb mirrors the immuneACCESS table, restricted to in-frame sequences. Some clones are absent from its copies; in checked studies, under half trace to an unresolved V gene, and the reason for the others is unknown. V, J and clone size reflect that table, while D and trimming were determined from the DNA. The sample yields about 98,000 clones; 82% were counted once. The ten largest clones capture roughly 18% of the sample.

The collaborating institutions used their own protocols to collect whole blood in K2EDTA tubes. For TCRbeta analysis, collaborator samples were shipped as frozen whole blood, as isolated PBMCs, or as DNA extracted from either sample type. Overall results and qualifications from the work: The quantity of clinical and demographic metadata differed by source and by participant and was supplied without curation.

The chain employs TRBV7-9 and TRBJ1-3; a tentative D call is TRBD1 (5 bases match). Sequenced material: peripheral blood. The receptor's source is a man aged 80 or over with acute or convalescent COVID-19. At the DNA level, the sequence is TGTGCCAGCAGCCCTCGGACACGGCCGAACACCATATATTTT. Its translation is CASSPRTRPNTIYF.